Listed here are 3 T cell receptor beta chains from one sample, sequenced in a study of long-term antiretroviral therapy in people with HIV. Survey-level immunoSEQ v3.0 assays were run. The data were produced by immunoSEQ multiplex PCR, yet TCRdb's version contains in-frame clones alone and is incomplete. Among 30,000 or so clones listed, 93% were seen once. Sequences were derived from unsorted PBMCs, sampled roughly 6.5 years after starting antiretroviral therapy. These receptors were obtained from a middle-aged woman with HIV.

The chain links TRBV10-3 to TRBJ1-2; no firm D call. The V gene lost 2 bases and the J gene lost 7 bases, with 14 bases spanning the gap. The CDR3 consists of 14 residues. The V gene's germline CDR1 is ENHRY and CDR2 SYGVKD. The CDR3 DNA follows: TGTGCCATCAGTGAGGCAGAAGCAGTGGGTGGCTACACCTTC. This gives the protein CAISEAEAVGGYTF.

The chain employs TRBV4-3 and TRBJ2-7, with unresolved D. The V end was cut by 0 bases, the J end by 6 bases, with 12 bases between. Germline values: CDR1 LGHNA, CDR2 YSLEER. The CDR3 covers 14 residues. The CDR3 here is CASSQEPLRSEQYF. CDR3 DNA: TGCGCCAGCAGCCAAGAACCTCTCCGCTCCGAGCAGTACTTC.

The V and J genes are TRBV18 and TRBJ2-5; D is undetermined. CDR3 length: 12 amino acids. Trimming took off 4 bases at V and 1 base at J, with 4 bases between the two ends. CDR1 and CDR2 (germline): KGHSH, LQKENI. CDR3 sequence reads: CASSLTQETQYF. The CDR3 nucleotides read TGTGCCAGCTCACTGACCCAAGAGACCCAGTACTTC.